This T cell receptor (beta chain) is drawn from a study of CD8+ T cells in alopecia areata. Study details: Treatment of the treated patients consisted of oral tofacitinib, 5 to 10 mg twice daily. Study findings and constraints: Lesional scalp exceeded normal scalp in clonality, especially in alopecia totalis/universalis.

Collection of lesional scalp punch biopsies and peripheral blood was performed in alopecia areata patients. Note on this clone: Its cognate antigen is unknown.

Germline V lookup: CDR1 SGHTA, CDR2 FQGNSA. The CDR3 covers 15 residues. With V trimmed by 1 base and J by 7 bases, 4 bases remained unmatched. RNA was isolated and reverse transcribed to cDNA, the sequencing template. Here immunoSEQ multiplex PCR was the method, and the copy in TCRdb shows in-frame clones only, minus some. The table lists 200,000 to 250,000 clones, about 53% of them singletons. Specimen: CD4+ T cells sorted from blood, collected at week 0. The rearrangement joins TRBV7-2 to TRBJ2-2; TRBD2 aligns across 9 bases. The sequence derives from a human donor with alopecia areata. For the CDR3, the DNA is TGTGCCAGCAGCTTAGACGTAGCGGGGGTCGGGGAGCTGTTTTTT. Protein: CASSLDVAGVGELFF.